This note documents a single T cell receptor beta chain sequence. The data derive from a study of blood T cell repertoires in COVID-19. Sequencing used immunoSEQ multiplex PCR; TCRdb keeps in-frame clones, though not all of them. The top ten clones hold about 9.4% of a sample with hundreds of thousands of clones, under 90% of them seen once. The CDR3 length is 16 residues. V dropped 4 bases and J dropped 1; count of bases not matched to a gene: 12. Germline CDR1 SQVTM, CDR2 ANQGSEA. V gene TRBV29-1 combines with J gene TRBJ2-5; 7 bases align to TRBD1. The sequenced material came from PBMCs or T cells enriched from blood (not recorded which). The receptor was isolated from a woman in her 30s who had recovered from COVID-19. The CDR3 DNA sequence: TGCAGCGTTGTGGAGGACAGGATTAATTCCCAAGAGACCCAGTACTTC. Translated, it gives CSVVEDRINSQETQYF. Based on the CDR3 plus reference TRBV29-1 and TRBJ2-5, the full variable domain is SAVISQKPSRDICQRGTSLTIQCQVDSQVTMMFWYRQQPGQSLTLIATANQGSEATYESGFVIDKFPISRPNLTFSTLTVSNMSPEDSSIYLCSVVEDRINSQETQYFGPGTRLLVL.